Listed below are T cell receptor beta chains from one sample, sequenced in a study of cytomegalovirus exposure and HLA in healthy donors. TCRdb's table, derived via immunoSEQ multiplex PCR, lists solely in-frame clones and lacks some. The sample includes some 200,000 clones, 82% of them seen just once. Sequences were obtained from PBMCs. All receptors derive from a woman between 50 and 59 years old in good health and CMV-seropositive. CDR3s include the opening cysteine and the closing phenylalanine or tryptophan. The D gene is left open where the match is weak. Size is stated for part of the rows, as once, few or many counts, or as a class when the clone is expanded.

CDR3nt: TGTGCTAGCAGCTTAGGACACTCCCTCTCCTACGAGCAGTACTTC; CDR3aa: CASSLGHSLSYEQYF; v_gene: TRBV7-7; j_gene: TRBJ2-7; d_gene: .; abundance: once
CDR3nt: TGCGCCAGCAGCCAAGTAGCGACTACCTACTACGAGCAGTACTTC; CDR3aa: CASSQVATTYYEQYF; v_gene: TRBV4-1; j_gene: TRBJ2-7; d_gene: .; abundance: .
CDR3nt: TGTGCCAGTAGTCCCGTGTCCGGGGTGGCCACCGGGGAGCTGTTTTTT; CDR3aa: CASSPVSGVATGELFF; v_gene: TRBV19; j_gene: TRBJ2-2; d_gene: .; abundance: .
CDR3nt: TGCGCCAGCGGACAGTGGGGGAGCGAGCAGTACTTC; CDR3aa: CASGQWGSEQYF; v_gene: TRBV10-2; j_gene: TRBJ2-7; d_gene: .; abundance: few
CDR3nt: TGTGCCAGCAGTGGGGGGGACAGAAATCAGCCCCAGCATTTT; CDR3aa: CASSGGDRNQPQHF; v_gene: TRBV2; j_gene: TRBJ1-5; d_gene: TRBD1; abundance: once
CDR3nt: TGTGCCAGCAGTTCTGACAGGGCTGGGGGAGAGACCCAGTACTTC; CDR3aa: CASSSDRAGGETQYF; v_gene: TRBV6-1; j_gene: TRBJ2-5; d_gene: TRBD1; abundance: .
CDR3nt: TGTGCCAGCAGTTCGCCGGGACTTCCCACTGAAGCTTTCTTT; CDR3aa: CASSSPGLPTEAFF; v_gene: TRBV27; j_gene: TRBJ1-1; d_gene: .; abundance: .
CDR3nt: TGTGCCAGCAGCCGGGACACCCCCGGGGAGCAGTACTTC; CDR3aa: CASSRDTPGEQYF; v_gene: TRBV9; j_gene: TRBJ2-7; d_gene: .; abundance: .
CDR3nt: TGCGCCAGCAGCCAGGGACAGGGGGCTGGAGATACGCAGTATTTT; CDR3aa: CASSQGQGAGDTQYF; v_gene: TRBV4-3; j_gene: TRBJ2-3; d_gene: TRBD1; abundance: .
CDR3nt: TGTGCCAGCCGCCCGGCTAGCGGGGGGGCTTTCCACGAGCAGTACTTC; CDR3aa: CASRPASGGAFHEQYF; v_gene: TRBV27; j_gene: TRBJ2-7; d_gene: TRBD2; abundance: .
CDR3nt: TGCGCCAGCAGCGATCGCCGGACAGGGGTTACAGATACGCAGTATTTT; CDR3aa: CASSDRRTGVTDTQYF; v_gene: TRBV10-1; j_gene: TRBJ2-3; d_gene: TRBD1; abundance: .
CDR3nt: TGTGCCAGTAGTATACAGGCTGGAAACACCATATATTTT; CDR3aa: CASSIQAGNTIYF; v_gene: TRBV19; j_gene: TRBJ1-3; d_gene: .; abundance: .
CDR3nt: TGTGCCAGCAACAGGGCTGGGGCCAACGTCCTGACTTTC; CDR3aa: CASNRAGANVLTF; v_gene: TRBV11-2; j_gene: TRBJ2-6; d_gene: .; abundance: .
CDR3nt: TGTGCCAGCAGTGAACCCGGCAGGTCCCCAACCTACGAGCAGTACTTC; CDR3aa: CASSEPGRSPTYEQYF; v_gene: TRBV6-1; j_gene: TRBJ2-7; d_gene: .; abundance: .
CDR3nt: TGTGCCAGCAGCAAAGGAGGACACAGGAGGGACCAAGAGACCCAGTACTTC; CDR3aa: CASSKGGHRRDQETQYF; v_gene: TRBV21-1; j_gene: TRBJ2-5; d_gene: .; abundance: .
CDR3nt: TGTGCCAGCAGCTTAGCGGGACCGGGGGAAAATGAGCAGTTCTTC; CDR3aa: CASSLAGPGENEQFF; v_gene: TRBV7-8; j_gene: TRBJ2-1; d_gene: .; abundance: .
CDR3nt: TGTGCCAGCAGCCAAGCGGGGAAAGCGGGAGTCGGCAATGAGCAGTTCTTC; CDR3aa: CASSQAGKAGVGNEQFF; v_gene: TRBV4-2; j_gene: TRBJ2-1; d_gene: TRBD2; abundance: .
CDR3nt: TGTGCCACCCGGGACTTCGCCCTAGGGACCCAGTACTTC; CDR3aa: CATRDFALGTQYF; v_gene: TRBV15; j_gene: TRBJ2-5; d_gene: .; abundance: once
CDR3nt: TGTGCCAGCTTCCGAGGAAGCGGGAGGAGGAACACCGGGGAGCTGTTTTTT; CDR3aa: CASFRGSGRRNTGELFF; v_gene: TRBV7-8; j_gene: TRBJ2-2; d_gene: TRBD2; abundance: .
CDR3nt: TGTGCCAGCAGGGGTCTAGCGCTCGAGCAGTACTTC; CDR3aa: CASRGLALEQYF; v_gene: TRBV2; j_gene: TRBJ2-7; d_gene: .; abundance: .
CDR3nt: TGTGCCAGCTCACCAGAGACAGGGTCCTACGAGCAGTACTTC; CDR3aa: CASSPETGSYEQYF; v_gene: TRBV18; j_gene: TRBJ2-7; d_gene: TRBD1; abundance: few
CDR3nt: TGTGCCAGCAGCTTCGTACAGGGTCTGGGCGGGGAGCTGTTTTTT; CDR3aa: CASSFVQGLGGELFF; v_gene: TRBV28; j_gene: TRBJ2-2; d_gene: .; abundance: .
CDR3nt: TGTGCCAGCAGCTCTCCGGGACTAGCGGGAGCGAGTGAGCAGTTCTTC; CDR3aa: CASSSPGLAGASEQFF; v_gene: TRBV7-9; j_gene: TRBJ2-1; d_gene: TRBD2; abundance: .
CDR3nt: TGTGCCAGCAACCGGGAAGGACGGGGTGAGCAGTTCTTC; CDR3aa: CASNREGRGEQFF; v_gene: TRBV7-2; j_gene: TRBJ2-1; d_gene: .; abundance: .
CDR3nt: TGTGCCAGCAGACTCGATTCATACAATGAGCAGTTCTTC; CDR3aa: CASRLDSYNEQFF; v_gene: TRBV6-5; j_gene: TRBJ2-1; d_gene: .; abundance: .
CDR3nt: TGTGCCAGCAGCCCCGGGGGGGCCAGCTCCTACGAGCAGTACTTC; CDR3aa: CASSPGGASSYEQYF; v_gene: TRBV5-4; j_gene: TRBJ2-7; d_gene: TRBD2; abundance: .
CDR3nt: TGTGCCAGTTACTCTGGAAACACCATATATTTT; CDR3aa: CASYSGNTIYF; v_gene: TRBV28; j_gene: TRBJ1-3; d_gene: .; abundance: .
CDR3nt: TGCGCCAGCAGCTGGCAGGGGGCAGTTTTAACAGATACGCAGTATTTT; CDR3aa: CASSWQGAVLTDTQYF; v_gene: TRBV5-1; j_gene: TRBJ2-3; d_gene: TRBD1; abundance: .
CDR3nt: TGTGCCAGCAGCTTATCGGGGATCACCGGGGAGCTGTTTTTT; CDR3aa: CASSLSGITGELFF; v_gene: TRBV7-2; j_gene: TRBJ2-2; d_gene: .; abundance: few
CDR3nt: TGTGCCAGCAGCCAAGGACAGGTCGGTTCTTCACCCCTCCACTTT; CDR3aa: CASSQGQVGSSPLHF; v_gene: TRBV14; j_gene: TRBJ1-6; d_gene: .; abundance: .
CDR3nt: TGCGCCAGCAGCCTTGGGACAGCAACTAACTATGGCTACACCTTC; CDR3aa: CASSLGTATNYGYTF; v_gene: TRBV4-1; j_gene: TRBJ1-2; d_gene: TRBD1; abundance: .
CDR3nt: TGTGCCAGCAGACAGGGTAGCCCAGCCCAAGAGACCCAGTACTTC; CDR3aa: CASRQGSPAQETQYF; v_gene: TRBV2; j_gene: TRBJ2-5; d_gene: .; abundance: .
CDR3nt: TGTGCCAGCAGCAGAAGAGGGAACACTGAAGCTTTCTTT; CDR3aa: CASSRRGNTEAFF; v_gene: TRBV7-9; j_gene: TRBJ1-1; d_gene: .; abundance: .
CDR3nt: TGTGCCAGCAGTGGGACTAGCGGGGAGTACCCTTTTCGGGACGAGCAGTACTTC; CDR3aa: CASSGTSGEYPFRDEQYF; v_gene: TRBV7-2; j_gene: TRBJ2-7; d_gene: TRBD2; abundance: .
CDR3nt: TGTGCCAGCAGCCGACTAGCGGGGGTCACAGATACGCAGTATTTT; CDR3aa: CASSRLAGVTDTQYF; v_gene: TRBV6-5; j_gene: TRBJ2-3; d_gene: TRBD2; abundance: .
CDR3nt: TGTGCCAGCAGTGCAAAACAGGGCCTGAGGGACTACGAGCAGTACTTC; CDR3aa: CASSAKQGLRDYEQYF; v_gene: TRBV6-1; j_gene: TRBJ2-7; d_gene: .; abundance: .
CDR3nt: TGTGCCAGCAGACGGGACAGGGCTCAGCCCCAGCATTTT; CDR3aa: CASRRDRAQPQHF; v_gene: TRBV5-8; j_gene: TRBJ1-5; d_gene: TRBD1; abundance: .
CDR3nt: TGTGCCAGCAGAACTACAGGGATCGACACTGAAGCTTTCTTT; CDR3aa: CASRTTGIDTEAFF; v_gene: TRBV6-5; j_gene: TRBJ1-1; d_gene: .; abundance: .
CDR3nt: TGTGCCAGCAGCTTTAGTGGGACAGCCTCTAACTATGGCTACACCTTC; CDR3aa: CASSFSGTASNYGYTF; v_gene: TRBV7-9; j_gene: TRBJ1-2; d_gene: TRBD1; abundance: .
CDR3nt: TGTGCCAGCTCACGGACCAGACAGAATAATCAAGAGACCCAGTACTTC; CDR3aa: CASSRTRQNNQETQYF; v_gene: TRBV18; j_gene: TRBJ2-5; d_gene: .; abundance: .
CDR3nt: TGTGCCAGCAGCCTCAGGAATCGCGGGGAGCTGTTTTTT; CDR3aa: CASSLRNRGELFF; v_gene: TRBV13; j_gene: TRBJ2-2; d_gene: .; abundance: .
CDR3nt: TGTGCCACCTGGACAGGGGACACTGAAGCTTTCTTT; CDR3aa: CATWTGDTEAFF; v_gene: TRBV6-5; j_gene: TRBJ1-1; d_gene: TRBD1; abundance: .
CDR3nt: TGTGCCAGCAGGTCCTCCACGAGGGAGTCTCCGTTCTTC; CDR3aa: CASRSSTRESPFF; v_gene: TRBV28; j_gene: TRBJ2-1; d_gene: .; abundance: .
CDR3nt: TGTGCCAGCAGTACTTCCACCGGGACAGGGGGCCGGGGCTACACCTTC; CDR3aa: CASSTSTGTGGRGYTF; v_gene: TRBV6-6; j_gene: TRBJ1-2; d_gene: TRBD1; abundance: .
CDR3nt: TGTGCCAGCAGTGAATGGGAGAGCTCCTATAATTCACCCCTCCACTTT; CDR3aa: CASSEWESSYNSPLHF; v_gene: TRBV6-1; j_gene: TRBJ1-6; d_gene: .; abundance: few
CDR3nt: TGTGCCAGCAGTGAAGAGCCAAGCTCCTACAATGAGCAGTTCTTC; CDR3aa: CASSEEPSSYNEQFF; v_gene: TRBV6-1; j_gene: TRBJ2-1; d_gene: .; abundance: .